These 28 T cell receptor beta chains originate from one sample sequenced in a study of OX40 agonist ivuxolimab in advanced cancers. Clones were sequenced by immunoSEQ multiplex PCR, and TCRdb holds only the in-frame ones, with some missing. This table holds about 82,000 clones, roughly 90% found once. Sample: CD4+ or CD8+ T cells sorted from blood, taken in a trial of the OX40 agonist ivuxolimab. The receptors stem from an adult with an advanced solid tumor such as melanoma, head and neck, liver or kidney cancer.

Here the CDR3 DNA reads TGTGCCAGCAGTCCCGGGACAGGGGTTAACTATGGCTACACCTTC. Translation gives CASSPGTGVNYGYTF. The V gene is TRBV6-6, the J gene TRBJ1-2; 10 bases are shared with TRBD1. The CDR3 has 15 amino acids. Per the germline V gene, CDR1 is MNHNY and CDR2 is SVGAGI (reference sequence). J was trimmed by 1 base and V by 5 bases; bases with no gene match: 4.

This chain connects TRBV7-9 to TRBJ1-5; D is unresolved. Trimming took 6 bases from V and 0 from J, leaving 12 bases between them. CDR1 is SEHNR, CDR2 FQNEAQ, per germline (reference sequence). The CDR3 has 15 residues. In nucleotides, the CDR3 is TGTGCCAGCAGGGAGATGGGTGTTAGCAATCAGCCCCAGCATTTT. Protein product: CASREMGVSNQPQHF.

This clone was seen just once. The gene calls are TRBV30 and TRBJ1-4; perhaps TRBD1 as D (5 bases). This CDR3 has 13 amino acids. Trimming took 5 bases from V and 4 from J, leaving 11 bases between them. The germline gives CDR1 GTSNPN, CDR2 SVGIG (reference sequence). The CDR3 region has the DNA TGTGCCTGGGGGGGATCTTTTAATGAAAAACTGTTTTTT. Residues: CAWGGSFNEKLFF.

The J gene is TRBJ2-5, the V gene TRBV11-2; 9 bases line up with TRBD1. CDR1 is SGHAT and CDR2 is FQNNGV in the germline V gene. V lost 1 base and J lost 6; bases outside the gene matches: 3. The CDR3 is 14 residues long. CDR3 bases: TGTGCCAGCAGCTTAGTGGACAGGGGTCAGACCCAGTACTTC. Amino acid sequence: CASSLVDRGQTQYF.

As regards this clone: The same CDR3 arises from other DNA sequences in this sample as well. The chain links TRBV6-5 to TRBJ2-5; 12 bases map to TRBD1. Looked up from germline, CDR1 is MNHEY and CDR2 is SVGAGI. After removal of 6 bases from V and 5 bases from J, the junction contained 7 bases not matched to a gene. The CDR3 runs to 15 residues. In nucleotides, the CDR3 is TGTGCCAGCAGCCCCGGGACAGGGGGCAGGGAGACCCAGTACTTC. Its protein product is CASSPGTGGRETQYF.

J is TRBJ2-6 and V is TRBV7-2, with D perhaps matching TRBD1 or TRBD2 (6 bases each). The length of the CDR3 is 15 residues. CDR1 is SGHTA and CDR2 is FQGNSA in the germline V gene. Deletions cut 5 bases from V and 0 bases from J, with 8 bases between. This CDR3 reads CASSRGPSGANVLTF. The CDR3, as DNA: TGTGCCAGCAGCCGGGGGCCCTCTGGGGCCAACGTCCTGACTTTC.

The chain employs TRBV28 and TRBJ2-3; D unresolved. Trimming left V 4 bases short and J 5 bases short, with 10 bases between. Germline-derived CDR1 and CDR2 are MDHEN and SYDVKM. This CDR3 region has 13 residues. CDR3: CASSSRPLDTQYF. Written as DNA, the CDR3 is TGTGCCAGCAGTTCCCGTCCCTTAGATACGCAGTATTTT. Variable domain in full (rest from reference TRBV28 and TRBJ2-3): DVKVTQSSRYLVKRTGEKVFLECVQDMDHENMFWYRQDPGLGLRLIYFSYDVKMKEKGDIPEGYSVSREKKERFSLILESASTNQTSMYLCASSSRPLDTQYFGPGTRLTVL.

The V gene is TRBV6-1, the J gene TRBJ1-5; D possibly corresponds to TRBD1 (5 bases). Germline V gives CDR1 MNHNS, CDR2 SASEGT. The V end lost 6 bases, the J end lost 5 bases, and 17 bases lay between the germline ends. The CDR3 contains 15 residues. The chain's CDR3 is CASRATPTGYQPQHF. DNA of the CDR3: TGTGCCAGCAGGGCGACCCCTACAGGCTATCAGCCCCAGCATTTT.

V and J are TRBV30 and TRBJ2-1, with D possibly matching TRBD2 (6 bases). Germline values: CDR1 GTSNPN, CDR2 SVGIG (reference sequence). V lost 0 bases and J 5 bases, leaving 20 bases between the germline ends. The CDR3 loop spans 17 amino acids. The CDR3 DNA sequence: TGTGCCTGGAGTGTACTTTTTCGGGAGTACCCTAACAATGAGCAGTTCTTC. It translates to CAWSVLFREYPNNEQFF.

The V gene is TRBV12-5, the J gene TRBJ1-2; no clear D gene. The CDR3 sequence is 11 residues long. V shed 7 bases and J shed 7 bases, with 10 bases lying between them. Germline CDR1 reads LGHNT; CDR2 reads FRNRAP. The CDR3 here is CASASGFGYTF. Written as DNA, the CDR3 is TGTGCTAGTGCATCGGGTTTTGGCTACACCTTC. Filled out from reference TRBV12-5 and TRBJ1-2, the complete variable domain reads DARVTQTPRHKVTEMGQEVTMRCQPILGHNTVFWYRQTMMQGLELLAYFRNRAPLDDSGMPKDRFSAEMPDATLATLKIQPSEPRDSAVYFCASASGFGYTFGSGTRLTVV.

This chain joins TRBV5-1 and TRBJ2-7; D possibly corresponds to TRBD2 (6 bases). V lost 4 bases, J lost 3 bases, and 17 bases lay in between. The CDR3 has 15 amino acids. Germline-derived CDR1 and CDR2 are SGHRS and YFSETQ. CDR3 coding DNA: TGCGCCAGCAGCCGCGGGACTTCCTACGTCTACGAGCAGTACTTC. This encodes CASSRGTSYVYEQYF.

The chain uses TRBV19 and TRBJ2-7, with TRBD1 identical over 8 bases. The junction had 5 bases not matched to a gene; V was cut back by 3 bases and J by 4 bases. The V gene's germline CDR1 is LNHDA and CDR2 SQIVND (reference sequence). The CDR3 runs to 14 residues. The CDR3 nucleotides read TGTGCCAGTAGTATCGCAGGGGGCACGTACGAGCAGTACTTC. Translating it yields CASSIAGGTYEQYF. Full variable domain (rest looked up from reference TRBV19 and TRBJ2-7): DGGITQSPKYLFRKEGQNVTLSCEQNLNHDAMYWYRQDPGQGLRLIYYSQIVNDFQKGDIAEGYSVSREKKESFPLTVTSAQKNPTAFYLCASSIAGGTYEQYFGPGTRLTVT.

The gene calls are TRBV19 and TRBJ1-1, with a possible D match to TRBD1 (6 bases). Deletions cut 9 bases from V and 12 bases from J, with 20 bases between. Germline CDR1 and CDR2: LNHDA and SQIVND (reference sequence). This CDR3 spans 12 amino acids. The CDR3: CASEGLTGWTFF. In nucleotides, the CDR3 is TGTGCCAGCGAGGGTTTGACAGGATGGACTTTCTTT.

The rearrangement joins TRBV7-2 to TRBJ2-1, with 10 bases lining up with TRBD2. Germline lookup yields CDR1 SGHTA and CDR2 FQGNSA. This CDR3 region has 16 residues. With V trimmed by 5 bases and J by 0 bases, 4 bases remained unmatched. DNA for the CDR3: TGTGCCAGCAGCCGGGTAGCGGGAGGCTCCTACAATGAGCAGTTCTTC. Translated: CASSRVAGGSYNEQFF.

This clone was counted only a few times. This sequence joins TRBV28 and TRBJ1-5, with a tentative D call TRBD1 (6 bases). Germline V lookup: CDR1 MDHEN, CDR2 SYDVKM. Trimming left V 7 bases short and J 7 bases short, with 14 bases between. The CDR3 is 13 residues long. CDR3 protein: CASTVRGGQPQHF. The CDR3 DNA reads as TGTGCCAGCACCGTCAGGGGAGGCCAGCCCCAGCATTTT.

J is TRBJ2-3 and V is TRBV9; 10 bases map to TRBD1. The CDR3 is 16 residues long. V dropped 0 bases and J dropped 3; count of bases not matched to a gene: 4. CDR1 is SGDLS and CDR2 is YYNGEE in the germline V gene. In DNA, the CDR3 is TGTGCCAGCAGCGTAGGACGGACAGGGGGTACAGATACGCAGTATTTT. Its translation: CASSVGRTGGTDTQYF.

The rearrangement links TRBV5-5 to TRBJ1-1; D gene uncertain. The CDR3 runs 15 residues. Germline lookup yields CDR1 SGHKS and CDR2 YYEKEE (reference sequence). Trimming took 0 bases from V and 1 from J, leaving 10 bases between them. CDR3 sequence reads: CASSLAFAQNTEAFF. The CDR3 nucleotides read TGTGCCAGCAGCTTGGCTTTCGCCCAGAACACTGAAGCTTTCTTT.

This chain connects TRBV2 to TRBJ2-2; 7 positions agree with TRBD1. Germline V lookup: CDR1 SNHLY, CDR2 FYNNEI. CDR3 length equals 16 residues. The V and J ends lost 5 bases and 9 bases, in that order; junction bases with no gene match: 15. The CDR3 nucleotides are TGTGCCAGCAGTCTACAGGGGACCAAAAACTCCAGGGAGCTGTTTTTT. Its protein product is CASSLQGTKNSRELFF.

The V call is TRBV18, the J call TRBJ2-7; tentative D call: TRBD1 (5 bases). Germline CDR1 is KGHSH and CDR2 is LQKENI. V lost 4 bases and J lost 0, with 7 bases in between. The CDR3 has 13 residues. As DNA, the CDR3 is TGTGCCAGCTCACAGGACAACTCCTACGAGCAGTACTTC. This translates into CASSQDNSYEQYF.

V gene TRBV6-5 combines with J gene TRBJ2-2; D may be TRBD1 (5 bases). V was cut by 6 bases and J by 5 bases, with 10 bases left in between. This CDR3 has 13 amino acids. Germline CDR1 reads MNHEY; CDR2 reads SVGAGI. Written as DNA, the CDR3 is TGTGCCAGCAGCCCCCCAGGGACCGGGGAGCTGTTTTTT. Translation gives CASSPPGTGELFF.

This sequence joins TRBV27 and TRBJ2-7; a weak D match, TRBD2 (6 bases). V shed 8 bases and J shed 2 bases, with 16 bases lying between them. Germline V gene lookup returns CDR1 MNHEY and CDR2 SMNVEV (reference sequence). The CDR3 runs to 14 residues. Here the CDR3 DNA reads TGTGCCAGCCTTTATCGACTAGGGCCCTACGAGCAGTACTTC. Protein sequence: CASLYRLGPYEQYF.

This clone was picked up one time. The gene calls are TRBV30 and TRBJ1-5, with a tentative D call TRBD1 (6 bases). Germline values: CDR1 GTSNPN, CDR2 SVGIG (reference sequence). The CDR3 consists of 15 residues. Trimming pared 3 bases from V and 3 bases from J, leaving 15 bases between. The CDR3 DNA sequence: TGTGCCTGGAGGGAAGGGGGATGGGACAATCAGCCCCAGCATTTT. Its protein product is CAWREGGWDNQPQHF. Drawing the rest from reference TRBV30 and TRBJ1-5, the complete variable domain is SQTIHQWPATLVQPVGSPLSLECTVEGTSNPNLYWYRQAAGRGLQLLFYSVGIGQISSEVPQNLSASRPQDRQFILSSKKLLLSDSGFYLCAWREGGWDNQPQHFGDGTRLSIL.

This clone was counted between two and nine times. The chain uses TRBV30 and TRBJ1-5; D gene unclear. The V gene's germline CDR1 is GTSNPN and CDR2 SVGIG (reference sequence). The CDR3 runs to 14 residues. The ends were cut back, 3 bases at V and 6 bases at J, with 15 bases in the middle. The CDR3 region has the DNA TGTGCCTGGAGCTCACAACTTCGGGGTCAGCCCCAGCATTTT. Protein sequence: CAWSSQLRGQPQHF.

The V and J genes are TRBV5-1 and TRBJ2-5, with D possibly called TRBD1 or TRBD2 (6 bases each). The CDR3 consists of 13 residues. Germline CDR1 SGHRS, CDR2 YFSETQ. Trimming removed 4 bases at V and 4 bases at J, with 11 bases between. As DNA, the CDR3 is TGCGCCAGCAGCCAAGGGGGAGGAGAGACCCAGTACTTC. This codes for CASSQGGGETQYF.

Only a few counts were recorded for this clone. CDR3 residues: CAWSVTGSRQPQHF. Written as DNA, the CDR3 is TGTGCCTGGAGTGTAACCGGGTCCAGACAGCCCCAGCATTTT. V and J are TRBV30 and TRBJ1-5; D is uncertain. The CDR3 extends over 14 amino acids. V lost 0 bases and J lost 7, with 13 bases in between. Germline-derived CDR1 and CDR2 are GTSNPN and SVGIG (reference sequence).

This chain links TRBV6-1 with TRBJ1-1; a possible D gene is TRBD1 (5 bases). This CDR3 comprises 13 residues. CDR1 MNHNS and CDR2 SASEGT come from the germline V gene. Trimming took 4 bases from V and 11 from J, leaving 17 bases between them. The CDR3 bases are TGTGCCAGCAGTGGCAGGGCCGCACCGTTCGCTTTCTTT. Translation gives CASSGRAAPFAFF.

This clone was counted a few times. Here the CDR3 DNA reads TGCGCCAGCAGCGAATCGGGACTAGCTTACGAGCAGTACTTC. Protein sequence: CASSESGLAYEQYF. V is TRBV5-1 and J is TRBJ2-7; 9 bases agree with TRBD2. This CDR3 has 14 amino acids. CDR1 and CDR2 (germline): SGHRS, YFSETQ. The trim removed 4 bases at V and 4 bases at J, leaving 6 bases unmatched.

The chain recombines TRBV10-2 with TRBJ1-3; a weak D match, TRBD1 (6 bases). The CDR3 contains 14 residues. In germline, CDR1 is WSHSY, CDR2 SAAADI. V lost 6 bases, J lost 1 base, and 10 bases lay in between. CDR3 sequence: CASREQGSGNTIYF. The CDR3 coding sequence is TGCGCCAGCAGAGAACAGGGATCTGGAAACACCATATATTTT.